One sample yielded the 7 T cell receptor beta chains listed below, sequenced in a study of T cell clonality in common variable immunodeficiency. The data were produced by immunoSEQ multiplex PCR, yet TCRdb's version contains in-frame clones alone and is incomplete. This sample includes about 52,000 clones with no singletons; its ten biggest clones take up roughly 2%. Material for sequencing was peripheral blood mononuclear cells. The source is a person between 18 and 75 years old in good health.

This clone showed up just a few times. At one end, the junction sequence differs from germline, possibly due to a read error. The sequenced fragment ends 3 residues before the CDR3 boundary, so the rest is inferred from the germline J gene. This rearrangement joins TRBV2 to TRBJ1-3, with D perhaps matching TRBD1 (5 bases). Germline loops: CDR1 SNHLY, CDR2 FYNNEI. This CDR3 has 15 residues. CDR3 in amino acids: CASSRNHGAGNTIYF. The sequenced part of the CDR3 DNA is TGTGCCAGCAGCCGAAACCATGGGGCTGGCAACACC.

This clone has ten or more counts. The read gets to within 3 residues of the CDR3 end, and the germline J gene fills in the rest. V usage is TRBV11-2 and J usage is TRBJ2-7, with a tentative D call TRBD1 (6 bases). There are 12 residues in the CDR3. Germline V gives CDR1 SGHAT, CDR2 FQNNGV. V was shortened by 4 bases and J by 6 bases, with 10 bases between the two germline ends. The CDR3 spells CASSYRVGEQYF. The CDR3 bases that were read are TGTGCCAGCAGCTACAGGGTTGGCGAG.

Remarks on this clone: The read ends 3 residues early relative to the CDR3; the germline J gene fills the gap. The chain carries TRBV18 and TRBJ1-2; maybe TRBD1 (6 bases). CDR3 length: 15 amino acids. The germline V gene encodes CDR1 KGHSH and CDR2 LQKENI. The CDR3 loop reads CASSPSGGHYNDYTF. The covered CDR3 bases are TGTGCCAGCTCACCTAGCGGGGGCCACTACAATGAC.

This clone was seen many times. The read finishes 3 residues shy of the CDR3 end, and the germline J gene is used to complete it. This chain joins TRBV19 and TRBJ1-2, with D hard to call. CDR1 is LNHDA and CDR2 is SQIVND in the germline V gene (reference sequence). The CDR3 is made up of 15 amino acids. Trimming took 5 bases from V and 5 from J, leaving 18 bases between them. CDR3 in amino acids: CASSPPSGQRYGYTF. CDR3 bases read: TGTGCCAGTAGTCCGCCTTCTGGGCAGCGGTATGGC. Supplemented by reference TRBV19 and TRBJ1-2, the full variable domain reads DGGITQSPKYLFRKEGQNVTLSCEQNLNHDAMYWYRQDPGQGLRLIYYSQIVNDFQKGDIAEGYSVSREKKESFPLTVTSAQKNPTAFYLCASSPPSGQRYGYTFGSGTRLTVV.

This clone appeared many times. The DNA ends 3 residues before the CDR3 does, and the rest of the CDR3 is filled in from the germline J gene. Other DNA sequences in the sample encode the same CDR3. The chain employs TRBV7-2 and TRBJ1-2; D may be TRBD1 (6 bases). V was trimmed by 6 bases and J by 4 bases, leaving 12 bases between them. The CDR3 has 13 residues. Germline CDR1 and CDR2: SGHTA and FQGNSA. The CDR3 sequence: CASSRTDAYGYTF. The sequenced part of the CDR3 DNA is TGTGCCAGCAGTCGGACAGACGCCTATGGC.

This clone was detected many times. Read coverage stops 3 residues before the CDR3 terminus; the germline J gene supplies the remainder. The gene calls are TRBV6-2 or TRBV6-3 and TRBJ1-2; 10 nucleotides align to TRBD1. Germline V gene lookup returns CDR1 MNHEY and CDR2 SVGEGT. Trimming at V came to 6 bases and at J to 3 bases, leaving 4 bases not matched to a gene. The CDR3 length is 14 residues. This chain's CDR3 is CASSLDRGDYGYTF. The CDR3 bases that were read are TGTGCCAGCAGCCTGGACAGGGGGGACTATGGC.

This clone was recorded many times. The CDR3 end lies 3 residues beyond the end of the read and is filled in from the germline J gene. The chain is built from TRBV5-1 and TRBJ1-2; 7 bases line up with TRBD1. Germline CDR1 and CDR2: SGHRS and YFSETQ. With V trimmed by 4 bases and J by 7 bases, 13 bases remained unmatched. The CDR3 sequence is 15 residues long. CDR3 loop: CASSLGTVIVSGYTF. CDR3 DNA, as far as it was read: TGCGCCAGCAGCCTCGGGACAGTAATTGTGAGTGGC.